This T cell receptor (beta chain) was found in a study of blood T cells in healthy people across ages. Study observations and caveats: Long-lived donors had more naive CD4+ cells and higher diversity than aged donors. As naive T cell percentage varied, TCR beta diversity correlated strongly with it. Roughly linear declines in TCR beta diversity per million T cells occurred with age.

A J-beta primer mix and a sample-barcoded 5' primer were used in a second PCR of roughly 6 to 11 cycles. TCRdb used MiXCR to reprocess the 5' RACE reads, holding one entry per CDR3 protein. Of roughly 860,000 distinct CDR3 sequences in the sample, approximately 65% were seen once. In the case of this clonotype: What it binds is not known.

Per germline, CDR1 SEHNR and CDR2 FQNEAQ (reference sequence). V lost 5 bases to trimming and J lost 4 bases, with 26 bases between them. The CDR3 consists of 19 residues. The chain is built from TRBV7-9 and TRBJ2-2, with D uncertain. The specimen was blood. The sequence derives from a man aged 25-45 years in good health. CDR3 loop: CASSPLMVDGALRTGELFF. DNA of the CDR3: TGTGCCAGCAGCCCTCTTATGGTGGACGGAGCTCTGCGCACCGGGGAGCTGTTTTTT.